This TCR beta chain originates from a study of T cell responses to AZD1222 COVID-19 vaccine. Points from the study as a whole: Donor demographics were predominantly white British with a female majority; clonal diversity may be underestimated. Researchers report vaccine-associated CD4 TCRs spanning spike, with dominance at 160-218 and 743-854.

Method: immunoSEQ multiplex PCR; TCRdb's copy keeps in-frame clones and lacks some. Of about 170,000 clones listed, more than 85% are singletons. This clone was observed once. Its antigen is not known. The receptor comes from an adult in good health. The input for sequencing was peripheral blood, taken on day 0 of AZD1222 vaccination.

This chain's CDR3 is CASSIDRGGGNGEKLFF. The CDR3, as DNA: TGTGCCAGTAGTATTGATCGAGGCGGGGGAAATGGTGAAAAACTGTTTTTT. The V and J genes are TRBV19 and TRBJ1-4; D is perhaps TRBD1 (5 bases). With 3 bases removed from V and 7 bases from J, the gap between germline ends came to 21 bases. Germline V gene data show CDR1 as LNHDA and CDR2 as SQIVND (reference sequence). The CDR3 runs 17 residues.